The present TCR beta chain was sequenced within a study of identical twins. Overall study findings and caveats: Out-of-frame alpha sequences common to twins exhibited an excess of low generation probability.

In the case of this clonotype: Antigen: not known.

V lost 2 bases, J lost 3 bases, and 11 bases lay in between. The CDR3 contains 14 residues. Germline V CDR1 and CDR2: SGHTA, FQGTGA. Each CDR3 protein is one row after TCRdb ran MiXCR on the 5' RACE reads. This table has about 720,000 distinct CDR3 sequences, roughly 8% appearing once. The same sample was also studied in work on yellow fever vaccine responses in identical twins.

The TCR was taken from a young woman in good health. This chain joins TRBV7-3 and TRBJ2-7; D unresolved. What was sequenced was PBMCs. In DNA form, the CDR3 reads TGTGCCAGCAGCTTACCACCCACCCTCTACGAGCAGTACTTC. It yields the protein CASSLPPTLYEQYF.